The 28 T cell receptor beta chains reported below all come from one sample, sequenced in a study of cytomegalovirus exposure and HLA in healthy donors. It was with 60 Vbeta and 13 Jbeta primers that the PCR ran. This table comes from immunoSEQ multiplex PCR, and its TCRdb copy is limited to in-frame clones, with some not included. The table counts some 89,000 clones; around 3.4% lies in the top ten. Sequences were obtained from PBMCs. The receptors were sampled from a woman between 25 and 40 years old in good health and CMV-seronegative.

The chain has TRBV28 and TRBJ1-1, with 7 bases matching TRBD1. The CDR3 extends over 17 amino acids. The junction had 11 bases not matched to a gene; V was cut back by 4 bases and J by 0 bases. Germline values: CDR1 MDHEN, CDR2 SYDVKM. The CDR3 sequence is CASSSLPLTGMNTEAFF. CDR3 nucleotides: TGTGCCAGCAGTTCCCTACCACTGACAGGGATGAACACTGAAGCTTTCTTT.

With respect to this clone: This same CDR3 is encoded by further DNA sequences in the sample. The V gene is TRBV6-5, the J gene TRBJ1-2; no clear D. The germline CDR1 and CDR2 sequences are MNHEY and SVGAGI. V was trimmed by 6 bases and J by 3 bases, leaving 8 bases between them. The CDR3 totals 12 residues. CDR3 loop: CASSPGDYGYTF. CDR3 in DNA: TGTGCCAGCAGCCCGGGAGACTATGGCTACACCTTC.

The chain has TRBV2 and TRBJ1-5; 7 bases agree with TRBD1. The V segment lost 5 bases and the J segment 6 bases; nucleotides outside the gene matches: 7. The length of the CDR3 is 14 residues. CDR1 and CDR2 from the germline V gene are SNHLY and FYNNEI. The CDR3 coding sequence is TGTGCCAGCAGTCGGACAGGTCGGGGTCAGCCCCAGCATTTT. Its translation: CASSRTGRGQPQHF.

The rearrangement uses TRBV5-1 and TRBJ2-1, with 10 bases matching TRBD2. CDR1 is SGHRS, CDR2 YFSETQ, per germline. CDR3 size: 16 residues. V was pared by 3 bases and J by 1 base, with 4 bases of the junction left unmatched. The CDR3 sequence: CASSSGLALSYNEQFF. The CDR3 DNA reads as TGCGCCAGCAGCTCGGGACTAGCGCTATCCTACAATGAGCAGTTCTTC. The complete variable domain, with remaining parts taken from reference TRBV5-1 and TRBJ2-1, reads KAGVTQTPRYLIKTRGQQVTLSCSPISGHRSVSWYQQTPGQGLQFLFEYFSETQRNKGNFPGRFSGRQFSNSRSEMNVSTLELGDSALYLCASSSGLALSYNEQFFGPGTRLTVL.

The V call is TRBV23-1, the J call TRBJ2-3; TRBD2 matches 16 bases. TRBV23-1 is an open reading frame whose function is uncertain. The ends lost 0 bases at V and 3 bases at J; junction bases unmatched: 3. The CDR3 contains 18 residues. This CDR3 is CASSQSGTSGRATDTQYF. Here the CDR3 DNA reads TGCGCCAGCAGTCAATCCGGGACTAGCGGGAGGGCAACAGATACGCAGTATTTT.

The chain employs TRBV10-3 and TRBJ2-7; 15 nucleotides agree with TRBD2. Unmatched junction bases numbered 2, after V lost 5 bases and J lost 6 bases. The CDR3 contains 14 residues. Germline CDR1 ENHRY, CDR2 SYGVKD. The CDR3 nucleotides are TGTGCCATCAGTAGGACTAGCGGGGGGGTCGAGCAGTACTTC. As protein: CAISRTSGGVEQYF.

This CDR3 reads CASSPGLAGDTQYF. For the CDR3, the DNA is TGCGCCAGCAGCCCCGGACTAGCAGGAGATACGCAGTATTTT. This chain links TRBV4-1 with TRBJ2-3; TRBD2 matches at 8 bases. The CDR3 is 14 amino acids. CDR1 is MGHRA, CDR2 YSYEKL, per germline. With V trimmed by 4 bases and J by 5 bases, 5 bases remained unmatched.

The V and J genes are TRBV6-1 and TRBJ1-1; unclear D gene. Deletions cut 1 base from V and 11 bases from J, with 17 bases between. From germline, CDR1 is MNHNS and CDR2 SASEGT. The CDR3 runs 14 residues. CDR3 in DNA: TGTGCCAGCAGTGAAGGCGTCTGGGAGACAAGGGCTTTCTTT. Translated, it gives CASSEGVWETRAFF.

The rearrangement uses TRBV28 and TRBJ1-1; D ambiguous. V was pared by 6 bases and J by 5 bases, with 10 bases between. Germline values: CDR1 MDHEN, CDR2 SYDVKM. CDR3 length: 12 residues. The CDR3 DNA reads TGTGCCAGCAGGCCCCCTCGGACTGAAGCTTTCTTT. It encodes CASRPPRTEAFF.

V usage is TRBV5-1 and J usage is TRBJ2-2; maybe TRBD1 (6 bases). Trimming pared 4 bases from V and 2 bases from J, leaving 15 bases between. CDR3 length: 16 residues. Germline loops: CDR1 SGHRS, CDR2 YFSETQ. CDR3 bases: TGCGCCAGCAGCCTTACCGGGACAACTAACACCGGGGAGCTGTTTTTT. It codes for CASSLTGTTNTGELFF.

The chain uses TRBV6-5 and TRBJ2-1; 11 positions agree with TRBD2. The junction had 3 bases not matched to a gene; V was cut back by 2 bases and J by 3 bases. The CDR3 runs to 16 residues. Germline CDR1 is MNHEY and CDR2 is SVGAGI. Here the CDR3 DNA reads TGTGCCAGCAGTTACGTAACTAGCGGGGGCTACAATGAGCAGTTCTTC. Its protein is CASSYVTSGGYNEQFF.

The gene calls are TRBV7-2 and TRBJ2-1; D possibly corresponds to TRBD1 (5 bases). The CDR3 has 13 residues. Deletions cut 5 bases from V and 8 bases from J, with 13 bases between. CDR1 and CDR2 from the germline V gene are SGHTA and FQGNSA. CDR3: CASSDGARDEQFF. CDR3 DNA sequence: TGTGCCAGCAGCGACGGAGCCAGGGATGAGCAGTTCTTC.

This chain connects TRBV7-2 to TRBJ2-1; 10 bases align to TRBD2. V gave up 6 bases and J gave up 3 bases; unmatched junction bases: 5. This CDR3 contains 15 residues. Germline V gives CDR1 SGHTA, CDR2 FQGNSA. CDR3 protein: CASSSLAGVYNEQFF. Here the CDR3 DNA reads TGTGCCAGCAGTTCTCTAGCGGGGGTCTACAATGAGCAGTTCTTC.

The chain links TRBV28 to TRBJ2-1; 10 bases are a match to TRBD2. There are 12 residues in the CDR3. V shed 5 bases, J shed 13 bases, and the junction held 5 bases outside the gene matches. CDR1 is MDHEN, CDR2 SYDVKM, per germline. The CDR3 loop is CASSLKRGGQFF. DNA of the CDR3: TGTGCCAGCAGTCTCAAGCGGGGGGGCCAGTTCTTC. Full variable domain (remainder filled in from reference TRBV28 and TRBJ2-1): DVKVTQSSRYLVKRTGEKVFLECVQDMDHENMFWYRQDPGLGLRLIYFSYDVKMKEKGDIPEGYSVSREKKERFSLILESASTNQTSMYLCASSLKRGGQFFGPGTRLTVL.

The rearrangement links TRBV29-1 to TRBJ1-2; 10 nucleotides agree with TRBD1. Per the germline V gene, CDR1 is SQVTM and CDR2 is ANQGSEA. Losses at the gene ends were 6 bases for V and 4 bases for J; bases not matched to a gene: 17. There are 17 residues in the CDR3. CDR3 residues: CSVNLLPTGGRGYGYTF. The CDR3 DNA reads as TGCAGCGTCAACCTCCTACCGACAGGGGGCCGTGGCTATGGCTACACCTTC.

V and J are TRBV7-9 and TRBJ1-2; TRBD1 matches 8 bases. This CDR3 contains 17 residues. V lost 3 bases, J lost 1 base, and 10 bases stayed unmatched. Germline V CDR1 and CDR2: SEHNR, FQNEAQ (reference sequence). The CDR3 reads CASSFVGTGEVNYGYTF. Written as DNA, the CDR3 is TGTGCCAGCAGCTTCGTCGGGACAGGAGAAGTTAACTATGGCTACACCTTC. The full variable domain, completed using reference TRBV7-9 and TRBJ1-2, is DTGVSQNPRHKITKRGQNVTFRCDPISEHNRLYWYRQTLGQGPEFLTYFQNEAQLEKSRLLSDRFSAERPKGSFSTLEIQRTEQGDSAMYLCASSFVGTGEVNYGYTFGSGTRLTVV.

The V gene is TRBV10-2, the J gene TRBJ2-1; the match to TRBD2 covers 9 bases. CDR1 and CDR2 from the germline V gene are WSHSY and SAAADI. The CDR3 is 14 residues long. The V gene end was trimmed by 3 bases and the J gene end by 8 bases; junction bases not matched to a gene: 5. The CDR3 DNA is TGCGCCAGCAGTGACATAGCGGGGGAGGATGAGCAGTTCTTC. Translated, it gives CASSDIAGEDEQFF.

This chain joins TRBV7-9 and TRBJ1-6; TRBD1 matches 8 bases. The V and J ends lost 5 bases and 9 bases, in that order; junction bases with no gene match: 6. Germline V CDR1 and CDR2: SEHNR, FQNEAQ (reference sequence). This CDR3 spans 14 amino acids. The CDR3 region has the DNA TGTGCCAGCAGCCCAGGACAGGGCGGTTCACCCCTCCACTTT. Residues: CASSPGQGGSPLHF. The variable domain in full, with the rest retrieved from reference TRBV7-9 and TRBJ1-6, is DTGVSQNPRHKITKRGQNVTFRCDPISEHNRLYWYRQTLGQGPEFLTYFQNEAQLEKSRLLSDRFSAERPKGSFSTLEIQRTEQGDSAMYLCASSPGQGGSPLHFGNGTRLTVT.

The V and J genes are TRBV7-3 and TRBJ2-3, with D perhaps TRBD2 (7 bases). This CDR3 has 16 residues. The V end was cut by 2 bases, the J end by 0 bases, with 12 bases between. Germline V lookup: CDR1 SGHTA, CDR2 FQGTGA. The CDR3 sequence is CASSLPRGGSTDTQYF. The CDR3 DNA follows: TGTGCCAGCAGCTTACCGAGGGGGGGGAGCACAGATACGCAGTATTTT. Together with reference TRBV7-3 and TRBJ2-3, the CDR3 gives the full variable domain: GAGVSQTPSNKVTEKGKYVELRCDPISGHTALYWYRQSLGQGPEFLIYFQGTGAADDSGLPNDRFFAVRPEGSVSTLKIQRTERGDSAVYLCASSLPRGGSTDTQYFGPGTRLTVL.

The chain uses TRBV6-6 and TRBJ1-2; D call uncertain. The CDR3 has 14 amino acids. The germline V gene has CDR1 MNHNY and CDR2 SVGAGI (reference sequence). Trimming removed 0 bases from V and 8 bases from J, with 13 bases in between. CDR3 sequence reads: CASSYSREPGGYTF. CDR3 in DNA: TGTGCCAGCAGTTACTCCCGGGAACCGGGGGGCTACACCTTC.

The chain has TRBV7-3 and TRBJ1-5; TRBD1 agrees at 8 bases. From germline, CDR1 is SGHTA and CDR2 FQGTGA. The junction had 6 bases not matched to a gene; V was cut back by 7 bases and J by 7 bases. CDR3 length: 13 amino acids. CDR3 nucleotide sequence: TGTGCCAGCACCGGGACAGGTGGACAGCCCCAGCATTTT. This gives the protein CASTGTGGQPQHF.

J is TRBJ2-1 and V is TRBV19; 8 nucleotides agree with TRBD2. Germline V gene lookup returns CDR1 LNHDA and CDR2 SQIVND (reference sequence). Losses at the gene ends were 2 bases for V and 2 bases for J; bases not matched to a gene: 2. CDR3 size: 15 residues. The CDR3 region is CASSIPGGAYNEQFF. The DNA of the CDR3 is TGTGCCAGTAGTATACCGGGGGGGGCCTACAATGAGCAGTTCTTC.

This chain connects TRBV2 to TRBJ1-4; D is unresolved. Trimming cost V 3 bases and J 7 bases, with 15 bases left between them. The CDR3 loop spans 15 amino acids. Germline lookup yields CDR1 SNHLY and CDR2 FYNNEI. CDR3 protein: CASSDSGERAEKLFF. The CDR3 DNA follows: TGTGCCAGCAGTGACTCCGGGGAAAGAGCTGAAAAACTGTTTTTT.

This sequence joins TRBV25-1 and TRBJ1-1, with no clear D. The CDR3 has 15 residues. From germline, CDR1 is MGHDK and CDR2 SYGVNS. V was cut by 1 base and J by 0 bases, with 9 bases left in between. The CDR3 sequence is CASSELDNLNTEAFF. CDR3 nucleotide sequence: TGTGCCAGCAGTGAATTAGACAACCTGAACACTGAAGCTTTCTTT.

This chain links TRBV19 with TRBJ2-1, with a weak D call TRBD1 (6 bases). Germline values: CDR1 LNHDA, CDR2 SQIVND (reference sequence). V was clipped by 3 bases and J by 4 bases, with 19 bases between them. The CDR3 is 17 residues long. Written as DNA, the CDR3 is TGTGCCAGTAGTATCCTACTCTCTGGGGGCTCTTACAATGAGCAGTTCTTC. Amino acid sequence: CASSILLSGGSYNEQFF.

The genes are TRBV27 and TRBJ1-4; D might be TRBD1 (5 bases). Trimming cost V 3 bases and J 7 bases, with 9 bases left between them. The CDR3 is 13 amino acids. CDR1 and CDR2 (germline): MNHEY, SMNVEV (reference sequence). This CDR3 reads CASSFGGGEKLFF. As DNA, the CDR3 is TGTGCCAGCAGTTTTGGGGGGGGTGAAAAACTGTTTTTT.

The chain carries TRBV9 and TRBJ2-5, with D possibly TRBD1 on 5 matching bases. Germline V gene data show CDR1 as SGDLS and CDR2 as YYNGEE. Trimming left V 0 bases short and J 2 bases short, with 5 bases between. The CDR3 contains 13 residues. The CDR3 region is CASSVGQQETQYF. The CDR3 coding sequence is TGTGCCAGCAGCGTAGGACAGCAAGAGACCCAGTACTTC.

V and J are TRBV9 and TRBJ2-7, with TRBD2 matching 12 bases. CDR1 SGDLS and CDR2 YYNGEE come from the germline V gene. The CDR3 covers 15 residues. The junction had 2 bases not matched to a gene; V was cut back by 4 bases and J by 0 bases. The CDR3 region has the DNA TGTGCCAGCAGCCGGACTAGCGGGAACTCCTACGAGCAGTACTTC. Amino acids: CASSRTSGNSYEQYF.